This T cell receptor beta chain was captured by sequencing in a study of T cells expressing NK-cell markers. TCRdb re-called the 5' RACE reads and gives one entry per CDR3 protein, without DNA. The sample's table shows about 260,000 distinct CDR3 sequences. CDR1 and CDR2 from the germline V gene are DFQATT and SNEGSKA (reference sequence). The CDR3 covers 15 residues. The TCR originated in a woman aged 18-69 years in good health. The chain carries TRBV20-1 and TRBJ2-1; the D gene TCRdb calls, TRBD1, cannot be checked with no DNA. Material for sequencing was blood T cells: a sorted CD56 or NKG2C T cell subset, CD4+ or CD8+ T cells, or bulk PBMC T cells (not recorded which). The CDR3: CSASTGTGGPNEQFF.